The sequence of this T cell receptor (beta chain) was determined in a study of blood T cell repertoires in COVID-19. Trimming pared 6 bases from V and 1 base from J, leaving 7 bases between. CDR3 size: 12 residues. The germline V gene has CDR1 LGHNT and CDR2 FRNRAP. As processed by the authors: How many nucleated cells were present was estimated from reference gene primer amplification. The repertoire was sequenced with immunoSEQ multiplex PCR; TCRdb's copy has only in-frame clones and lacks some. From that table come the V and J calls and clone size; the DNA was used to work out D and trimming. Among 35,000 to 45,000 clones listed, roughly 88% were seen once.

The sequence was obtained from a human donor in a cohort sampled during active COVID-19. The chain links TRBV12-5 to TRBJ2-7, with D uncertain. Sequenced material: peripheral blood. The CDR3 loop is CASGQVSYEQYF. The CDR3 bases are TGTGCTAGTGGGCAGGTGTCCTACGAGCAGTACTTC.